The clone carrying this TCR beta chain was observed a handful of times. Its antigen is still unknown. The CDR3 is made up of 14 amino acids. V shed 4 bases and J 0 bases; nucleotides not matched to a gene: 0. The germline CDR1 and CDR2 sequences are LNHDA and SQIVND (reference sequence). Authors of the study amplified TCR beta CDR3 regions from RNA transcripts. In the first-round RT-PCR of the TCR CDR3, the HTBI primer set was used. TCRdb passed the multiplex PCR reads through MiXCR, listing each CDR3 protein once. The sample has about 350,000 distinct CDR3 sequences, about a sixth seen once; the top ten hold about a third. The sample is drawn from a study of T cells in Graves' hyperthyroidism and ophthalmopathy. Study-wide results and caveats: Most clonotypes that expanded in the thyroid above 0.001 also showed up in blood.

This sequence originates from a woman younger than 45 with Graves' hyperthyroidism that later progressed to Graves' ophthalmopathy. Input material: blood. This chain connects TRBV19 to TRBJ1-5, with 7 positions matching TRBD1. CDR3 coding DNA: TGTGCCAGTAGTAGGGACAGTAGCAATCAGCCCCAGCATTTT. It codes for CASSRDSSNQPQHF.